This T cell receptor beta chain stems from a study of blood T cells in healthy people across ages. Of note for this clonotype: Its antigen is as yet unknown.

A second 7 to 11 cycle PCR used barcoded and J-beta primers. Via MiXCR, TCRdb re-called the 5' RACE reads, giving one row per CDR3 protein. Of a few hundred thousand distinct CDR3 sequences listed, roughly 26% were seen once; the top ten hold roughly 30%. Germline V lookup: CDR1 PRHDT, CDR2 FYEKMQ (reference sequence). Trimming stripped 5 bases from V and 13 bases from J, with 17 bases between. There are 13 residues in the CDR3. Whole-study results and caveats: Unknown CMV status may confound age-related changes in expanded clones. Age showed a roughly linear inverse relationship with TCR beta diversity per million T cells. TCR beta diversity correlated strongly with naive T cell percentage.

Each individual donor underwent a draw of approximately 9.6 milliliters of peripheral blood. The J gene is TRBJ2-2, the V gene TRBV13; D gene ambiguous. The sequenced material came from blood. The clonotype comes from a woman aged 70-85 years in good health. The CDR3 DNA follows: TGTGCCAGCAGCCTAGTTAAGCTGCCTATGCTGTTTTTT. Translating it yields CASSLVKLPMLFF.